These T cell receptor beta chains were read from a single sample in a study of OX40 agonist ivuxolimab in advanced cancers. The data were produced by immunoSEQ multiplex PCR, yet TCRdb's version contains in-frame clones alone and is incomplete. The sample holds over 80,000 clones, 84% seen once. The sample here was CD4+ or CD8+ T cells sorted from blood, taken in a trial of the OX40 agonist ivuxolimab. The origin of the receptors is an adult with an advanced solid tumor such as melanoma, head and neck, liver or kidney cancer. The CDR3 runs from the conserved cysteine through the conserved F or W. Fields, in order: V gene, J gene, clone size, D gene, CDR3 DNA, CDR3 protein. The D gene is left open where the match is weak. Clone size is not always given. Where it is, it says once, few, many or a class for expanded clones.

V: TRBV7-9
J: TRBJ1-3
size: NA
D: TRBD1
DNA: TGTGCCAGCAGCCCGTCGGACAGGGGGACGAGAAACACCATATATTTT
CDR3: CASSPSDRGTRNTIYF

V: TRBV15
J: TRBJ1-5
size: NA
D: NA
DNA: TGTGCCACCAGCAGAGATCTTGGGCAGGGGCAGCCCCAGCATTTT
CDR3: CATSRDLGQGQPQHF

V: TRBV27
J: TRBJ1-3
size: NA
D: NA
DNA: TGTGCCAGCAGTCCCGGACAGTTCTCTGGAAACACCATATATTTT
CDR3: CASSPGQFSGNTIYF

V: TRBV2
J: TRBJ2-7
size: NA
D: TRBD2
DNA: TGTGCCAGCAGTGTGTGGCGGGAGGCCTCCTACGAGCAGTACTTC
CDR3: CASSVWREASYEQYF

V: TRBV27
J: TRBJ1-1
size: NA
D: NA
DNA: TGTGCCAGCAGTGACAAGGGTTGGGGCGACACTGAAGCTTTCTTT
CDR3: CASSDKGWGDTEAFF

V: TRBV19
J: TRBJ1-2
size: few
D: NA
DNA: TGTGCCAGTAGTAGGAGTAACTATGGCTACACCTTC
CDR3: CASSRSNYGYTF

V: TRBV12-5
J: TRBJ1-3
size: NA
D: NA
DNA: TGTGCTAGTGGTTCCCCGAATGAAAACACCATATATTTT
CDR3: CASGSPNENTIYF

V: TRBV6-5
J: TRBJ2-1
size: few
D: NA
DNA: TGTGCCAGCAGTTACTCCCAAAGCCCTGAGCAGTTCTTC
CDR3: CASSYSQSPEQFF

V: TRBV19
J: TRBJ2-3
size: NA
D: NA
DNA: TGTGCCAACTCGGGGCGGAGCCCCACAGATACGCAGTATTTT
CDR3: CANSGRSPTDTQYF

V: TRBV5-1
J: TRBJ1-1
size: NA
D: NA
DNA: TGCGCCAGCAGCCCGCAAGGGGGGGAGGGGGACACTGAAGCTTTCTTT
CDR3: CASSPQGGEGDTEAFF

V: TRBV18
J: TRBJ2-7
size: NA
D: NA
DNA: TGTGCCAGCTCACCGGTCTGGGGGAGACGCTGGTCCCCCCTAATCCAGTGCGAGCAGTACTTC
CDR3: CASSPVWGRRWSPLIQCEQYF

V: TRBV19
J: TRBJ1-1
size: NA
D: NA
DNA: TGTGCCAGTAGTCCCCGGGGCCAAGGTGAAGCTTTCTTT
CDR3: CASSPRGQGEAFF

V: TRBV6-1
J: TRBJ2-3
size: NA
D: TRBD2
DNA: TGTGCCAGCAGTGAACGAGGACTAGCGGGGGCCCCCACAGATACGCAGTATTTT
CDR3: CASSERGLAGAPTDTQYF

V: TRBV12-5
J: TRBJ1-1
size: NA
D: NA
DNA: TGTGCTAGTGGTTTGGAAGAGAACACTGAAGCTTTCTTT
CDR3: CASGLEENTEAFF

V: TRBV16
J: TRBJ1-1
size: NA
D: NA
DNA: TGTGCCAGCAGCCAATCTGGGGATTGGACTGAAGCTTTCTTT
CDR3: CASSQSGDWTEAFF

V: TRBV2
J: TRBJ1-6
size: NA
D: NA
DNA: TGTGCCAGCAGCAGCGTTCCGGGCTCACCCCTCCACTTT
CDR3: CASSSVPGSPLHF

V: TRBV6-5
J: TRBJ2-7
size: NA
D: TRBD1
DNA: TGTGCCAGCAGTTACCGCGGGACAGGGTTAGTCGAGCAGTACTTC
CDR3: CASSYRGTGLVEQYF

V: TRBV14
J: TRBJ2-1
size: NA
D: NA
DNA: TGTGCCAGCAGCCAAGAGCTTGGTGGGGAGCAGTTCTTC
CDR3: CASSQELGGEQFF

V: TRBV5-4
J: TRBJ2-3
size: NA
D: TRBD1
DNA: TGTGCCAGCAGCATCGGGACAGGGGGCACAGATACGCAGTATTTT
CDR3: CASSIGTGGTDTQYF

V: TRBV9
J: TRBJ2-3
size: NA
D: TRBD1
DNA: TGTGCCAGCAGCCCACCGGGACAGGGGACAGATACGCAGTATTTT
CDR3: CASSPPGQGTDTQYF

V: TRBV15
J: TRBJ2-7
size: NA
D: NA
DNA: TGTGCCACCAGCAGAGATCTGACCGGGAGCTCCTACGAGCAGTACTTC
CDR3: CATSRDLTGSSYEQYF

V: TRBV7-2
J: TRBJ2-1
size: NA
D: NA
DNA: TGTGCCAGCAGCTTACTAGATCGTGAGCAGTTCTTC
CDR3: CASSLLDREQFF

V: TRBV11-3
J: TRBJ2-1
size: NA
D: NA
DNA: TGTGCCAGCAGCTTAGGCCCAGTGGGGGCGGGGAATGAGCAGTTCTTC
CDR3: CASSLGPVGAGNEQFF

V: TRBV9
J: TRBJ2-2
size: NA
D: NA
DNA: TGTGCCAGCAGCGTAGATCGAGCGGCCAACACCGGGGAGCTGTTTTTT
CDR3: CASSVDRAANTGELFF

V: TRBV7-9
J: TRBJ2-7
size: NA
D: TRBD1
DNA: TGTGCCAGCAGCTTATCGGGACAGTCCTACGAGCAGTACTTC
CDR3: CASSLSGQSYEQYF

V: TRBV15
J: TRBJ1-1
size: NA
D: NA
DNA: TGTGCCACCAGCAGAGATCAGGGATGGAACACTGAAGCTTTCTTT
CDR3: CATSRDQGWNTEAFF

V: TRBV19
J: TRBJ2-1
size: NA
D: NA
DNA: TGTGCCAGTAGTCCATTCGGTGGTTACAATGAGCAGTTCTTC
CDR3: CASSPFGGYNEQFF

V: TRBV6-1
J: TRBJ2-7
size: NA
D: TRBD1
DNA: TGTGCCAGCAAGGGGACAGCAATGGAGCAGTACTTC
CDR3: CASKGTAMEQYF

V: TRBV11-2
J: TRBJ2-1
size: NA
D: TRBD2
DNA: TGTGCCAGCAGCTCGGTCCGACTAGCGCGCGGTTTTTATTTCTTC
CDR3: CASSSVRLARGFYFF

V: TRBV5-1
J: TRBJ2-5
size: NA
D: NA
DNA: TGCGCCAGCAGCGTACCGGGGGGCGCGGAGACCCAGTACTTC
CDR3: CASSVPGGAETQYF